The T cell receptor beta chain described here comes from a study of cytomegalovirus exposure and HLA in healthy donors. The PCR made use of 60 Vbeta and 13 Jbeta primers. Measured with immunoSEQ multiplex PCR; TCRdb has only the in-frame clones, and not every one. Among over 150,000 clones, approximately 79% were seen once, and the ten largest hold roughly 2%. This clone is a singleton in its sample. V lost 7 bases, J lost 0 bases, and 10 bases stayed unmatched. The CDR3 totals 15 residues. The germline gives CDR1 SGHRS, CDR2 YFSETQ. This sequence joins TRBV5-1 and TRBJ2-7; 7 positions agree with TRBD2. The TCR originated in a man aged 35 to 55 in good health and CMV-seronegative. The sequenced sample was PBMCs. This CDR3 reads CASSLSGPPSYEQYF. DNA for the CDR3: TGCGCCAGCTCGCTTAGCGGGCCGCCCTCCTACGAGCAGTACTTC. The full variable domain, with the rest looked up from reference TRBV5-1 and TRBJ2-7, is KAGVTQTPRYLIKTRGQQVTLSCSPISGHRSVSWYQQTPGQGLQFLFEYFSETQRNKGNFPGRFSGRQFSNSRSEMNVSTLELGDSALYLCASSLSGPPSYEQYFGPGTRLTVT.